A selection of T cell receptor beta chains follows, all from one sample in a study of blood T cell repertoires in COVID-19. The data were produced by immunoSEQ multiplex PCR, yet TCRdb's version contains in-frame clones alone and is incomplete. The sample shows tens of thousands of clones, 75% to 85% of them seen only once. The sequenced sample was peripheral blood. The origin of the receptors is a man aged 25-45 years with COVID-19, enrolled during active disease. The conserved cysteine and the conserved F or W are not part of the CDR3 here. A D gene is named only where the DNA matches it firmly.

ASSGRLPYEQY	.	TRBJ2-7	TRBV2
ASSWQNTEAF	.	TRBJ1-1	TRBV28
ASSRQDTEAF	.	TRBJ1-1	TRBV5-1
ASSYARQGDTEAF	TRBD1	TRBJ1-1	TRBV7-2
ASSLGAWDEQF	.	TRBJ2-1	TRBV11-2
ASRQMTAGNTIY	.	TRBJ1-3	TRBV5-1
ASSSYSNEQF	.	TRBJ2-1	TRBV19
ASSPRLAGGHNEQF	TRBD2	TRBJ2-1	TRBV4-1
ASSPGEGYT	.	TRBJ1-2	TRBV18
ASNPTGGALNEQF	TRBD2	TRBJ2-1	TRBV9
ASSPFDRGSRGYT	TRBD1	TRBJ1-2	TRBV3-1/TRBV3-2
ASSSRVGEQF	.	TRBJ2-1	TRBV28
AISGLAGGNEQY	TRBD2	TRBJ2-7	TRBV10-3
ASSHFSGRGEKETQY	.	TRBJ2-5	TRBV5-6
ASGLGVYEQY	.	TRBJ2-7	TRBV11-2
ASSPHSGRSETQY	TRBD2	TRBJ2-5	TRBV11-2
ASSPEVGRGNEQF	.	TRBJ2-1	TRBV28
ASSTLGRSTEAF	.	TRBJ1-1	TRBV19
ASSLGDRASPRGGYT	TRBD1	TRBJ1-2	TRBV4-2
SVGSNEKLF	.	TRBJ1-4	TRBV29-1
ASSSQWSGVNTEAF	.	TRBJ1-1	TRBV28
ASSWRGTSGSAGETQY	TRBD2	TRBJ2-5	TRBV11-2
ASRQGQGSEAF	TRBD1	TRBJ1-1	TRBV19
AWSVRWLAEPYEQY	TRBD2	TRBJ2-7	TRBV30
ASSPRDFYEQY	.	TRBJ2-7	TRBV4-1
ATEFANTGELF	.	TRBJ2-2	TRBV9
ASSLGLTGNQETQY	.	TRBJ2-5	TRBV7-2
ASIKEGGLWTEAF	TRBD1	TRBJ1-1	TRBV19
ASSLRQGAYEQY	TRBD1	TRBJ2-7	TRBV13
ASSLPGQMEAF	.	TRBJ1-1	TRBV27
ASSQVVAGGVAKNIQY	TRBD2	TRBJ2-4	TRBV4-2
ASSLGVAGGRRETQY	TRBD2	TRBJ2-5	TRBV5-6
ATSTSRDTYGNTIY	.	TRBJ1-3	TRBV15
ASSQAAGAVTEAF	.	TRBJ1-1	TRBV4-1
ATRERDSSTGELF	TRBD1	TRBJ2-2	TRBV24-1
ASSPGQGVREAF	TRBD1	TRBJ1-1	TRBV18
ACGQGPSNVLT	.	TRBJ2-6	TRBV30
SVERAGVGETQY	TRBD2	TRBJ2-5	TRBV29-1
ASSPTSGSFNEQF	TRBD2	TRBJ2-1	TRBV9
ASRSDRRYNEQF	TRBD1	TRBJ2-1	TRBV28
ASSPVRQGRNSPLH	TRBD1	TRBJ1-6	TRBV2
ASSSGSYNEQF	TRBD2	TRBJ2-1	TRBV6-4